Below, 21 T cell receptor beta chains from the same sample are listed, as sequenced in a study of memory CD4+ T cells and cytomegalovirus serostatus. The sort gate was single viable CD3+CD4+CD8-CD45RO+ cells for memory CD4+ T cells. Generated by immunoSEQ multiplex PCR, the TCRdb table keeps only in-frame clones and is missing some. The data contain nearly 50,000 clones, around 80% of them singletons. The sample taken for sequencing was memory CD4+ T cells from blood. The source is an adult in good health and CMV-seronegative.

In regard to this clone: Other DNA sequences from this sample encode an identical CDR3 as well. The chain uses TRBV5-1 and TRBJ2-1, with D tentatively TRBD1 (6 bases). This CDR3 comprises 14 residues. V dropped 0 bases and J dropped 6 bases, with 10 bases sitting between them. Germline CDR1 SGHRS, CDR2 YFSETQ. This CDR3 is CASSLDRAGNEQFF. Here the CDR3 DNA reads TGCGCCAGCAGCTTGGACAGGGCCGGCAATGAGCAGTTCTTC.

This clone turned up a few times. Here the CDR3 DNA reads TGTGCCAGCAGCCTCTCTAGCGGGGACATCCACAATGAGCAGTTCTTC. Translating gives CASSLSSGDIHNEQFF. The J gene is TRBJ2-1, the V gene TRBV7-7; TRBD2 aligns across 9 bases. V trimming: 5 bases; J trimming: 5 bases; junction bases outside the gene matches: 10. CDR3 length: 16 amino acids. Germline assignment: CDR1 SSHAT and CDR2 FNYEAQ (reference sequence).

This clone was observed a few times. The chain joins TRBV25-1 to TRBJ1-2; unclear D gene. The germline V gene encodes CDR1 MGHDK and CDR2 SYGVNS. CDR3 size: 12 residues. With 5 bases removed from V and 9 bases from J, the gap between germline ends came to 13 bases. The CDR3 DNA reads as TGTGCCAGCAGTTCCACTCCCGGGCGCTACACCTTC. Translation: CASSSTPGRYTF.

V is TRBV7-9 and J is TRBJ2-7; no firm D call. The CDR3 extends over 11 amino acids. Germline V gene sequence: CDR1 SEHNR, CDR2 FQNEAQ (reference sequence). Trimming stripped 4 bases from V and 3 bases from J, with 4 bases between. CDR3 in amino acids: CASSSNYEQYF. The CDR3 DNA is TGTGCCAGCAGCTCCAACTACGAGCAGTACTTC. The full variable domain, in which reference TRBV7-9 and TRBJ2-7 provide the parts outside the CDR3, is DTGVSQNPRHKITKRGQNVTFRCDPISEHNRLYWYRQTLGQGPEFLTYFQNEAQLEKSRLLSDRFSAERPKGSFSTLEIQRTEQGDSAMYLCASSSNYEQYFGPGTRLTVT.

V is TRBV6-5 and J is TRBJ2-1; TRBD2 might be the D (5 bases). The germline CDR1 and CDR2 sequences are MNHEY and SVGAGI. The V gene lost 4 bases and the J gene lost 0 bases, with 10 bases spanning the gap. This CDR3 is built from 15 residues. The DNA for the CDR3 is TGTGCCAGCAGTTTCGGGGTGAGCTCCTACAATGAGCAGTTCTTC. It encodes CASSFGVSSYNEQFF.

The rearrangement uses TRBV5-1 and TRBJ2-1; 7 nucleotides agree with TRBD2. The CDR3 is 14 amino acids. The germline CDR1 and CDR2 sequences are SGHRS and YFSETQ. The V segment lost 5 bases and the J segment 2 bases; nucleotides outside the gene matches: 4. DNA of the CDR3: TGCGCCAGCAGGGCTAGCGGAACCTACAATGAGCAGTTCTTC. Translation: CASRASGTYNEQFF. Together with reference TRBV5-1 and TRBJ2-1, the CDR3 gives the full variable domain: KAGVTQTPRYLIKTRGQQVTLSCSPISGHRSVSWYQQTPGQGLQFLFEYFSETQRNKGNFPGRFSGRQFSNSRSEMNVSTLELGDSALYLCASRASGTYNEQFFGPGTRLTVL.

The CDR3 spells CASSRADSSTDTQYF. As DNA, the CDR3 is TGCGCCAGCAGCCGAGCGGACTCCAGCACAGATACGCAGTATTTT. This chain connects TRBV4-1 to TRBJ2-3, with TRBD2 as a possible D gene (5 bases). The CDR3 is made up of 15 amino acids. V lost 4 bases and J lost 0, with 11 bases in between. The germline V gene has CDR1 MGHRA and CDR2 YSYEKL.

This chain uses TRBV5-4 with TRBJ2-7; TRBD2 might be the D (6 bases). The germline V gene has CDR1 SGHNT and CDR2 YYREEE (reference sequence). The CDR3 sequence is 15 residues long. Trimming cost V 4 bases and J 4 bases, with 18 bases left between them. CDR3 loop: CASSRSGTQGYEQYF. CDR3 bases: TGTGCCAGCAGCCGGTCGGGGACTCAAGGGTACGAGCAGTACTTC. Based on the CDR3 plus reference TRBV5-4 and TRBJ2-7, the full variable domain is ETGVTQSPTHLIKTRGQQVTLRCSSQSGHNTVSWYQQALGQGPQFIFQYYREEENGRGNFPPRFSGLQFPNYSSELNVNALELDDSALYLCASSRSGTQGYEQYFGPGTRLTVT.

This chain connects TRBV2 to TRBJ2-1; D perhaps matches TRBD2 (5 bases). CDR3 size: 17 residues. Trimming removed 6 bases from V and 0 bases from J, with 18 bases in between. Germline CDR1 reads SNHLY; CDR2 reads FYNNEI. CDR3 nucleotides: TGTGCCAGCAGCCTAGAATCGGGATTTTCCTCCTACAATGAGCAGTTCTTC. Translated, it gives CASSLESGFSSYNEQFF.

The chain carries TRBV7-8 and TRBJ1-5, with 8 bases that match TRBD1. The CDR3 totals 15 residues. CDR1 SGHVS and CDR2 FQNEAQ come from the germline V gene. J was trimmed by 3 bases and V by 2 bases; bases with no gene match: 3. CDR3 in amino acids: CASSLQGAVNQPQHF. CDR3 bases: TGTGCCAGCAGCTTACAGGGGGCGGTCAATCAGCCCCAGCATTTT.

This chain connects TRBV30 to TRBJ2-4, with no clear D. Trimming left V 0 bases short and J 1 base short, with 10 bases between. CDR3 length equals 15 residues. The germline V gene encodes CDR1 GTSNPN and CDR2 SVGIG (reference sequence). In nucleotides, the CDR3 is TGTGCCTGGAGTGTTCCGGGTTCTGCCAAAAACATTCAGTACTTC. The encoded protein is CAWSVPGSAKNIQYF.

This chain connects TRBV18 to TRBJ1-1; D is ambiguous. The CDR3 is made up of 18 amino acids. Deletions cut 2 bases from V and 1 base from J, with 20 bases between. Germline loops: CDR1 KGHSH, CDR2 LQKENI. The DNA for the CDR3 is TGTGCCAGCTCACCATTCAGCCACGGCCGGACCTCGAACACTGAAGCTTTCTTT. Its protein is CASSPFSHGRTSNTEAFF. Drawing the rest from reference TRBV18 and TRBJ1-1, the complete variable domain is NAGVMQNPRHLVRRRGQEARLRCSPMKGHSHVYWYRQLPEEGLKFMVYLQKENIIDESGMPKERFSAEFPKEGPSILRIQQVVRGDSAAYFCASSPFSHGRTSNTEAFFGQGTRLTVV.

This clone was observed a single time. The chain employs TRBV18 and TRBJ1-5; 8 bases align to TRBD1. Germline CDR1 and CDR2: KGHSH and LQKENI. The CDR3 has 15 residues. V gave up 2 bases and J gave up 7 bases; unmatched junction bases: 7. The CDR3 DNA reads TGTGCCAGCTCACCAGAAACAGGGGGGAACCAGCCCCAGCATTTT. Translating it yields CASSPETGGNQPQHF.

This chain uses TRBV7-2 with TRBJ1-2; a weak D match, TRBD1 (5 bases). The germline gives CDR1 SGHTA, CDR2 FQGNSA. Trimming shortened V by 0 bases and J by 5 bases, and 16 bases separated the two germline ends. CDR3 length equals 16 residues. CDR3 residues: CASSLARTEPGYGYTF. CDR3 DNA: TGTGCCAGCAGCTTAGCTCGCACGGAACCAGGGTATGGCTACACCTTC.

V gene TRBV6-1 combines with J gene TRBJ2-3; 9 positions match TRBD1. Per the germline V gene, CDR1 is MNHNS and CDR2 is SASEGT. CDR3 size: 15 residues. V lost 5 bases to trimming and J lost 0 bases; unmatched junction nucleotides: 3. The CDR3 is CASSLQGASTDTQYF. CDR3 DNA: TGTGCCAGCAGTCTACAGGGGGCTAGCACAGATACGCAGTATTTT.

The chain employs TRBV11-2 and TRBJ2-5; TRBD2 might be the D (6 bases). The V end was cut by 4 bases, the J end by 4 bases, with 10 bases between. The CDR3 loop spans 13 amino acids. The V gene's germline CDR1 is SGHAT and CDR2 FQNNGV. CDR3 region: CASSSGLLETQYF. DNA for the CDR3: TGTGCCAGCAGCTCGGGACTCTTAGAGACCCAGTACTTC.

The chain employs TRBV23-1 and TRBJ2-7, with D hard to call. TRBV23-1 has ORF status, its function being uncertain. This CDR3 is 16 amino acids long. The V end was cut by 5 bases, the J end by 5 bases, with 22 bases between. The CDR3 region is CASSKIGMARRHEQYF. CDR3 nucleotides: TGCGCCAGCAGTAAAATCGGTATGGCTCGGCGACACGAGCAGTACTTC.

V is TRBV7-2 and J is TRBJ2-3; 13 positions match TRBD2. CDR1 SGHTA and CDR2 FQGNSA come from the germline V gene. V was pared by 5 bases and J by 7 bases, with 9 bases of the junction left unmatched. This CDR3 comprises 16 residues. This CDR3 is CASSGEGLAGSNTQYF. The CDR3 DNA sequence: TGTGCCAGCAGCGGAGAGGGACTAGCGGGGAGTAATACGCAGTATTTT.

There are a few counts of this clone. In the same sample, other DNA sequences code for this CDR3. The rearrangement uses TRBV30 and TRBJ1-1, with 7 positions matching TRBD1. CDR3 size: 13 residues. Germline CDR1 GTSNPN, CDR2 SVGIG (reference sequence). The V and J ends lost 5 bases and 1 base, in that order; junction bases with no gene match: 4. The CDR3 loop is CAWDRASNTEAFF. Here the CDR3 DNA reads TGTGCCTGGGACAGGGCGTCGAACACTGAAGCTTTCTTT.

The chain joins TRBV5-1 to TRBJ2-1; 11 bases map to TRBD1. CDR1 and CDR2 from the germline V gene are SGHRS and YFSETQ. The CDR3 is 14 residues long. V trimming: 0 bases; J trimming: 12 bases; junction bases outside the gene matches: 5. The CDR3 DNA reads as TGCGCCAGCAGCTTGGAGGACAGGGGGCTGCGGCAGTTCTTC. Amino acid sequence: CASSLEDRGLRQFF. The complete variable domain, with remaining parts taken from reference TRBV5-1 and TRBJ2-1, reads KAGVTQTPRYLIKTRGQQVTLSCSPISGHRSVSWYQQTPGQGLQFLFEYFSETQRNKGNFPGRFSGRQFSNSRSEMNVSTLELGDSALYLCASSLEDRGLRQFFGPGTRLTVL.

The gene calls are TRBV15 and TRBJ2-5; 7 bases align to TRBD1. V lost 5 bases to trimming and J lost 1 base; unmatched junction nucleotides: 13. Germline CDR1 and CDR2: LNHNV and YYDKDF (reference sequence). The CDR3 runs 17 residues. The CDR3: CATSPGAGRQGQETQYF. CDR3 DNA sequence: TGTGCCACCAGCCCAGGGGCAGGTCGACAGGGCCAAGAGACCCAGTACTTC.